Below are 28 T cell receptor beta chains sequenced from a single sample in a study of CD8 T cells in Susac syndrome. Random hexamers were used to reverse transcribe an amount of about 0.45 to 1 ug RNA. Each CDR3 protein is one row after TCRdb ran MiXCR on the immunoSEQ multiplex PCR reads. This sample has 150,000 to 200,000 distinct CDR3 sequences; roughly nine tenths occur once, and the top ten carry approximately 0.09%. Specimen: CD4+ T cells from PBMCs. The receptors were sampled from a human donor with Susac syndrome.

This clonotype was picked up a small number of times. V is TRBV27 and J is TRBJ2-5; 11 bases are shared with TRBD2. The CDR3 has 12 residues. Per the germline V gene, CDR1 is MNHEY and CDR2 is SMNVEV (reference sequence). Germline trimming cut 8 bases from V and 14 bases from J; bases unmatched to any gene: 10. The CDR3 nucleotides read TGTGCCAGCTTTACTAGCGGGAGCGGCGGTTACTTC. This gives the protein CASFTSGSGGYF.

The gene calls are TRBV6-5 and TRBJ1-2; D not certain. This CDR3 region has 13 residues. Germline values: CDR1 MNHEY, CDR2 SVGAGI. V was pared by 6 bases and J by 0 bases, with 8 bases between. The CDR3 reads CASRVGANYGYTF. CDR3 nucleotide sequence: TGTGCCAGCAGGGTTGGAGCTAACTATGGCTACACCTTC.

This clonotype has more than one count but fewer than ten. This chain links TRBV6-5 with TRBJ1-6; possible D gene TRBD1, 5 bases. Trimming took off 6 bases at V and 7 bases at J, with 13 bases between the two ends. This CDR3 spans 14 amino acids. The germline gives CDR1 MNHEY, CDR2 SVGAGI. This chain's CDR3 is CASRIGTMNSPLHF. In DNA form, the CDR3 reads TGTGCCAGCAGAATAGGGACTATGAATTCACCCCTCCACTTT.

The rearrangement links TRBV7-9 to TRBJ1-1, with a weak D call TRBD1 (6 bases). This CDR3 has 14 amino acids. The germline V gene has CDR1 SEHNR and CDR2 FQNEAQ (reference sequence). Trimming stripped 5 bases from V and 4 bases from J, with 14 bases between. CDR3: CASSIQGGSTEAFF. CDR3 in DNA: TGTGCCAGCAGCATACAGGGCGGAAGCACTGAAGCTTTCTTT.

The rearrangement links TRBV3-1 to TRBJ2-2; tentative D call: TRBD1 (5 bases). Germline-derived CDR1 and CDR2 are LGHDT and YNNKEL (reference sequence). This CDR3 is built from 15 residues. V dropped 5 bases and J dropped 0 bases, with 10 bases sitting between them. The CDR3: CASSYRTSNTGELFF. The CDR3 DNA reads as TGTGCCAGCAGCTACCGGACATCGAACACCGGGGAGCTGTTTTTT.

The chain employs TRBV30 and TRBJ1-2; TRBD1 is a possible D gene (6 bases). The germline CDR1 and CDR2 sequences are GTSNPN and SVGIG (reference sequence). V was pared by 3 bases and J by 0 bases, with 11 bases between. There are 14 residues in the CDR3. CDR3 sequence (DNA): TGTGCCTGGAGAATACAGGGATCTAACTATGGCTACACCTTC. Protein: CAWRIQGSNYGYTF.

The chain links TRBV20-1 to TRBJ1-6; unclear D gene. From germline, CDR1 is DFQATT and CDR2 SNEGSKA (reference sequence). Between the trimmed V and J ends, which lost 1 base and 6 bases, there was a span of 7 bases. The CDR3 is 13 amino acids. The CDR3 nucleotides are TGCAGTGCTAGAGGCGGTTCTAATTCACCCCTCCACTTT. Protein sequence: CSARGGSNSPLHF.

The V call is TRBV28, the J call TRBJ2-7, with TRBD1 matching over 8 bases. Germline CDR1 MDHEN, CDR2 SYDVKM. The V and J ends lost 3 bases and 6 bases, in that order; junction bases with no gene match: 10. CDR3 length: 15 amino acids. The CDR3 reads CASSFGDRGNREQYF. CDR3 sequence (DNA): TGTGCCAGCAGTTTTGGAGACAGGGGAAATCGCGAGCAGTACTTC.

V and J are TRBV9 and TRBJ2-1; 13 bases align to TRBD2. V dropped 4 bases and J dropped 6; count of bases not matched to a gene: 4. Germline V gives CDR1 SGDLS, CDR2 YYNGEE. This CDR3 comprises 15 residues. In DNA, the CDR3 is TGTGCCAGCAGCACACTAGCGGGGGGGCTCAATGAGCAGTTCTTC. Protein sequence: CASSTLAGGLNEQFF.

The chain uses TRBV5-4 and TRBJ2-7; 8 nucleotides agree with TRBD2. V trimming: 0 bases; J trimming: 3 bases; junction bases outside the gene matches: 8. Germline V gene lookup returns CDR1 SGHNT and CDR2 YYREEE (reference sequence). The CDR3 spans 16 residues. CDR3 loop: CASSLGPGGSFYEQYF. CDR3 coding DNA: TGTGCCAGCAGCTTGGGTCCGGGAGGGAGCTTCTACGAGCAGTACTTC.

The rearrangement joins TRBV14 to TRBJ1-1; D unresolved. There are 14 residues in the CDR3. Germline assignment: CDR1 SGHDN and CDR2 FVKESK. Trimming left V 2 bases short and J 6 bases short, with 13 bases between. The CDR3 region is CASSQRLQDAEAFF. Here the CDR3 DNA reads TGTGCCAGCAGCCAAAGGTTGCAGGACGCTGAAGCTTTCTTT.

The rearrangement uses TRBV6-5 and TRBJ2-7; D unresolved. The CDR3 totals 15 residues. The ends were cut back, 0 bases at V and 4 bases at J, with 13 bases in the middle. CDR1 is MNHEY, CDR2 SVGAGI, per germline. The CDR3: CASSYSRQASYEQYF. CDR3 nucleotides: TGTGCCAGCAGTTACTCCAGGCAGGCCTCTTACGAGCAGTACTTC.

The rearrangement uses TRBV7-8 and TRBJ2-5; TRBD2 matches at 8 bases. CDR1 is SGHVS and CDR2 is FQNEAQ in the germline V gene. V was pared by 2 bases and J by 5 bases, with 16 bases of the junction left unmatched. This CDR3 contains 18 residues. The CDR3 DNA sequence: TGTGCCAGCAGCTTAAATGACCCAAGCGGGGGCCCCCGGGAGACCCAGTACTTC. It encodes CASSLNDPSGGPRETQYF.

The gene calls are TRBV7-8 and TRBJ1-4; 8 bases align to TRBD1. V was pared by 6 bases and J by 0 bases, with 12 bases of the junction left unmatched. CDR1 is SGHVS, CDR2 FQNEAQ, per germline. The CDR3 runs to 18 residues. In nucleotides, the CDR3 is TGTGCCAGCAGTCATTCTCCAGGGGGCGAGACAACTAATGAAAAACTGTTTTTT. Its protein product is CASSHSPGGETTNEKLFF.

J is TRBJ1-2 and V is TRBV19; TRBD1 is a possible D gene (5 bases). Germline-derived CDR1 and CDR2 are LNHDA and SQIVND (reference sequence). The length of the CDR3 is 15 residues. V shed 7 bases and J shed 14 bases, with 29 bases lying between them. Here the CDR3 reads CASTKEPDSWSFITF. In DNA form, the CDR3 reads TGTGCCAGTACCAAAGAACCAGACAGTTGGAGCTTTATAACCTTC.

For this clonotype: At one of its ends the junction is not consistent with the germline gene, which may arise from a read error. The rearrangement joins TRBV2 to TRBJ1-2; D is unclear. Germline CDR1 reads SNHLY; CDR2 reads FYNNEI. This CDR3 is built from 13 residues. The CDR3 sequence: CASTEGNAGGYTF. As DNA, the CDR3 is TGTGCCAGCACTGAAGGTAACGCAGGTGGCTACACCTTC.

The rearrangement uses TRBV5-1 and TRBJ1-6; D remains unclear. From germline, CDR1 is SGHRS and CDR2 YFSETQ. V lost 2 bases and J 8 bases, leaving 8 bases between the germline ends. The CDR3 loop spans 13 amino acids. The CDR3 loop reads CASSFVMDSPLHF. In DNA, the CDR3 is TGCGCCAGCAGCTTTGTTATGGATTCACCCCTCCACTTT.

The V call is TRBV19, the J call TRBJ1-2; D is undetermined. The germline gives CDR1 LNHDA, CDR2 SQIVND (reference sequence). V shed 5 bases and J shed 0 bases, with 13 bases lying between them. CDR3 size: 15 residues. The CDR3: CASSLWQDSNYGYTF. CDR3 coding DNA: TGTGCCAGTAGTTTATGGCAGGACTCTAACTATGGCTACACCTTC.

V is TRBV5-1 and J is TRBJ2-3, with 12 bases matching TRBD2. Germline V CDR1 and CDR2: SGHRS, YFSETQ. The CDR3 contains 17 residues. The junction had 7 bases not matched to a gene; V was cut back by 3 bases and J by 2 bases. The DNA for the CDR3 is TGCGCCAGCAGCTATGAACTAGCGGGAGGTGTCACAGATACGCAGTATTTT. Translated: CASSYELAGGVTDTQYF.

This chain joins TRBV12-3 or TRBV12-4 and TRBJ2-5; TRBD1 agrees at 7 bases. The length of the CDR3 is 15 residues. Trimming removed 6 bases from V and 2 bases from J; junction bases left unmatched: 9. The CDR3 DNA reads TGTGCCAGCAGCTTATTGGGACAGCGTCAAGAGACCCAGTACTTC. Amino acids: CASSLLGQRQETQYF.

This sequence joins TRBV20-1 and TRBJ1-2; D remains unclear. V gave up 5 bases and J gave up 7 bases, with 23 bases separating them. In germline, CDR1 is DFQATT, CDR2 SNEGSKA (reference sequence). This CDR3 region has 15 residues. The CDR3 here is CSAAPSQPSGVGYTF. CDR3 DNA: TGCAGTGCTGCCCCTTCTCAACCCTCTGGGGTTGGCTACACCTTC.

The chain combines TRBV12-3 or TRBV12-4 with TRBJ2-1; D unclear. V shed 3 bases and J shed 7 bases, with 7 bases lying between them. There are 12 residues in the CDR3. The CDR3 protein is CASSFTDNEQFF. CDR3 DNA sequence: TGTGCCAGCAGTTTTACGGATAATGAGCAGTTCTTC.

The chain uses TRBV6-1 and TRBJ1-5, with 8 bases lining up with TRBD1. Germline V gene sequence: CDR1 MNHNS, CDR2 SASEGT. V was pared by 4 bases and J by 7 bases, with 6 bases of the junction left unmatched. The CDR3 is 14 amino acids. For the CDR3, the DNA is TGTGCCAGCAGTGTCGGACAGGGCCGGCAGCCCCAGCATTTT. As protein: CASSVGQGRQPQHF.

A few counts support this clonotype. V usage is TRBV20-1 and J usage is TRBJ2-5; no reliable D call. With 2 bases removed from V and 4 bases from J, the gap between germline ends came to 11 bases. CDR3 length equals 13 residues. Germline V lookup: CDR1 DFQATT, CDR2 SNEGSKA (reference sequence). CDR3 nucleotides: TGCAGTGCTAGACTGCCCAGAGTAGAGACCCAGTACTTC. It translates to CSARLPRVETQYF.

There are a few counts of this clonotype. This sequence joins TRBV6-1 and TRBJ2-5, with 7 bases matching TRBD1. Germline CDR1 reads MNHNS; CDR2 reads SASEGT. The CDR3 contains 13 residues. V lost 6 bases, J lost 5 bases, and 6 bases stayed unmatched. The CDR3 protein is CASSMGQLETQYF. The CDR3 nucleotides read TGTGCCAGCAGCATGGGACAGTTGGAGACCCAGTACTTC.

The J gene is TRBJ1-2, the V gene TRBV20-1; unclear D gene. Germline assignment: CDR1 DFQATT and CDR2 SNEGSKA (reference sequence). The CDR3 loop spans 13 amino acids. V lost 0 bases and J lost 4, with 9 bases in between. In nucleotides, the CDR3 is TGCAGTGCTAGAGATCGGACGGTCTATGGCTACACCTTC. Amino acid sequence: CSARDRTVYGYTF.

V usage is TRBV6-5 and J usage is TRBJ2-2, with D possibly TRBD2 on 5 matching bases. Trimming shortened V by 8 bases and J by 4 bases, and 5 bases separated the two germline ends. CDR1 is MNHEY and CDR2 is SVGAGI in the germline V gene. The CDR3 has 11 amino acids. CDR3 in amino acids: CASGSTGELFF. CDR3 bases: TGTGCCAGCGGGAGCACCGGGGAGCTGTTTTTT.

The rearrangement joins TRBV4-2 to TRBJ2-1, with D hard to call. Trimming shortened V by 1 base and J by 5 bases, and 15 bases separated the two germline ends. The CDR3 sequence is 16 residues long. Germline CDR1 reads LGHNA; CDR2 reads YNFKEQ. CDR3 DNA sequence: TGTGCCAGCAGCCAAGGCCGAGGTGTAGGGAACAATGAGCAGTTCTTC. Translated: CASSQGRGVGNNEQFF.